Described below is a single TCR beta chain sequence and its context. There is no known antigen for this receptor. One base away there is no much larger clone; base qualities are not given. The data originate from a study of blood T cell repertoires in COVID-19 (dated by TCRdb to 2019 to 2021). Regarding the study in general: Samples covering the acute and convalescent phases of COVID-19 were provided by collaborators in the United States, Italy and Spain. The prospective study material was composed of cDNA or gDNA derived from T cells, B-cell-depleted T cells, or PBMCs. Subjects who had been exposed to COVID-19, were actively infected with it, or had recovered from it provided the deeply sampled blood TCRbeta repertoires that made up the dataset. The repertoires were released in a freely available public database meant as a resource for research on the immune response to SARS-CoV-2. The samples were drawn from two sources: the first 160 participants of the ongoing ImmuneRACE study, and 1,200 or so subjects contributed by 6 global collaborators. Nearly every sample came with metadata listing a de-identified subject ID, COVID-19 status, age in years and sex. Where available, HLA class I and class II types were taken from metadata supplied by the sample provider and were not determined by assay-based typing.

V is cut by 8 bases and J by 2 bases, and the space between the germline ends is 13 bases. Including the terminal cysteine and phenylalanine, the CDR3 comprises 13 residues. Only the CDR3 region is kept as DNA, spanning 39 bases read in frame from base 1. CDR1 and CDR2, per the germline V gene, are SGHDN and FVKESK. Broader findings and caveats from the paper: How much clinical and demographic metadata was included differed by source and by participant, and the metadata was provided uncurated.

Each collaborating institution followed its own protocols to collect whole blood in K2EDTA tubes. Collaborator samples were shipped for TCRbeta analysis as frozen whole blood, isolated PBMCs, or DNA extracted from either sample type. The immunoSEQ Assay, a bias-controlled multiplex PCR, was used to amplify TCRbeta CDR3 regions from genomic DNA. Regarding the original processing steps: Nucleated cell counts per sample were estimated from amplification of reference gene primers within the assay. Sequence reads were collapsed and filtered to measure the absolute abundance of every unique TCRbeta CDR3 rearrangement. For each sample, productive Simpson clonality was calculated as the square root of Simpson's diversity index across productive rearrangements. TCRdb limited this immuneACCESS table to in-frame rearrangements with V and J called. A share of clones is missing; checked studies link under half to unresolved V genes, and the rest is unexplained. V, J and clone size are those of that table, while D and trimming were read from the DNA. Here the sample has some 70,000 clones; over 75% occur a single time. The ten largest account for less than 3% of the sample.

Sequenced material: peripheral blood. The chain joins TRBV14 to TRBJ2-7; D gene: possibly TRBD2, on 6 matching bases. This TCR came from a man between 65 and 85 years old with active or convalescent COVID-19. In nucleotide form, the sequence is TGTGCCAGCGGGAGGCCTGGGACCTACGAGCAGTACTTC. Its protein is CASGRPGTYEQYF.